This record covers a single T cell receptor (beta chain). Its target is unknown. CDR1 and CDR2 from the germline V gene are SQVTM and ANQGSEA. V lost 6 bases, J lost 8 bases, and 10 bases lay in between. There are 10 residues in the CDR3. This table comes from immunoSEQ multiplex PCR, and its TCRdb copy is limited to in-frame clones, with some not included. The sample holds some 16,000 clones, over 75% seen once. The sample comes from a study of graft-versus-host responses after intestinal transplantation. Study-level points and caveats: Some GvH clones appeared in ileal mucosa or blood before recipient bone marrow. Peak circulating GvH clone levels tracked with early post-transplant HvG declines.

The TCR originated in a human patient who received an intestinal transplant, so some T cells may come from the graft donor. Sequenced here: PBMCs, sampled about 110 days after intestinal transplant. V and J are TRBV29-1 and TRBJ1-2; D gene ambiguous. The CDR3 region is CSVQAGGYTF. CDR3 DNA: TGCAGCGTCCAAGCGGGGGGCTACACCTTC.